This T cell receptor (beta chain) was sequenced for a study of T-cell reconstitution after alpha-beta-depleted transplantation in children. Study results and limitations: Surviving recipient T cells and thymic progenitors underlay high day-60 TCRbeta diversity in some patients.

J was trimmed by 4 bases and V by 5 bases; bases with no gene match: 4. Germline V gives CDR1 PRHDT, CDR2 FYEKMQ (reference sequence). The CDR3 spans 16 residues. Only a few counts were recorded for this clonotype. Antigen unknown. Library preparation (for TCRbeta) was performed with unique molecular identifiers. A single record per CDR3 protein comes from TCRdb applying MiXCR to the PCR reads. The repertoire holds about 580,000 distinct CDR3 sequences, with around 27% as singletons. This TCR was recovered from a boy under two years old with Wiskott-Aldrich syndrome, due to receive a stem cell transplant. Source: PBMCs, taken before TCRalphabeta/CD19-depleted stem cell transplant. This sequence joins TRBV13 and TRBJ2-3, with TRBD2 identical over 15 bases. Here the CDR3 reads CASSTGLAGGSDTQYF. The DNA of the CDR3 is TGTGCCAGCAGCACCGGACTAGCGGGAGGGTCAGATACGCAGTATTTT.